The entry below gives a single T cell receptor (beta chain) sequence along with its context. Its antigen is currently not known. The record has no base qualities; no much larger clone is one base away. Repertoires were sampled multiple times during chemoradiotherapy, which allowed clonal expansion in the tumor microenvironment to be followed. Library preparation employed the immunoSEQ multiplex PCR assay. The source is immuneACCESS, and TCRdb retained only in-frame sequences with V and J called. Part of the clones is not carried over; for the studies checked, unresolved V genes explain less than half of this, and the remainder is unexplained. This sample is represented by 10,000 to 15,000 clones; around three quarters of them were singletons. Clones ranked in the top ten supply roughly 2% of the sample. This sample was included in a study of chemoradiotherapy in HPV16-positive cancers (dated by TCRdb to 2021 to 2024). Context from the whole study: Candidate HPV-specific T-cell clones and common TCR motifs were defined by functional T-cell assays performed on cells from two HPV16-positive patients. The study asked whether T-cell immunity to the HPV oncoproteins E6 and E7 changes during chemoradiotherapy and whether this immunity affects survival. The candidate HPV-specific TCRs and motifs were then tracked in TCR repertoires from around 86 patients with HPV-related cancers.

Overall study outcomes, separate from this receptor: Only a couple of HPV16-positive patients were used to derive the functional definition of HPV-specific T cells, and the survival association was reported for HPV16-positive patients. Improved recurrence-free survival in HPV16-positive patients was associated with expansion of HPV-responsive T cells during chemoradiotherapy. Expansion of candidate HPV-specific clones and E7-related TCR motifs was observed in the tumor microenvironment during treatment, whereas no such expansion was observed for non-HPV-specific T cells.

Trimming takes 4 bases from V and 0 bases from J, and the germline ends sit 19 bases apart. CDR1 and CDR2, per the germline V gene (reference sequence), are LNHDA and SQIVND. The CDR3 numbers 18 residues from cysteine through phenylalanine. CDR3 DNA is the only sequence kept; it has 54 bases, read in frame from the first base. This sample was taken from a patient who underwent chemoradiotherapy. This chain is built from TRBV19 and TRBJ2-4; the best D guess is TRBD2, with 6 bases matching. The TCR comes from a human donor with HPV-associated anogenital cancer. The nucleotide sequence is TGTGCCAGTAGTACCCAAGGACTATCACCCATAGCCAAAAACATTCAGTACTTC. It codes for CASSTQGLSPIAKNIQYF. The full variable domain, with segments outside the CDR3 supplied by the reference TRBV19 and TRBJ2-4 proteins, appears as DGGITQSPKYLFRKEGQNVTLSCEQNLNHDAMYWYRQDPGQGLRLIYYSQIVNDFQKGDIAEGYSVSREKKESFPLTVTSAQKNPTAFYLCASSTQGLSPIAKNIQYFGAGTRLSVL.